Listed below are T cell receptor beta chains from one sample, sequenced in a study of blood T cells in healthy people across ages. Via MiXCR, TCRdb re-called the 5' RACE reads, giving one row per CDR3 protein. The data hold roughly 700,000 distinct CDR3 sequences, with approximately 50% observed a single time. The sequenced sample was blood. All receptors come from a woman in her sixties or seventies in good health. Both conserved end residues are part of each CDR3. Fields, in order: V gene, clone size, D gene, J gene, CDR3 DNA, CDR3 protein. A D gene is named only where the DNA matches it firmly. The size entry is marked missing in some rows and otherwise reads once, few, many or a size class.

V: TRBV2; size: NA; D: TRBD2; J: TRBJ2-1; DNA: TGTGCCAGCAGTTCGACTAGCACTGAGCAGTCCTTC; CDR3: CASSSTSTEQSF
V: TRBV3-1; size: many; D: NA; J: TRBJ2-5; DNA: TGTGCCAGCAGCACAATCAATGAGCAGTACTTC; CDR3: CASSTINEQYF
V: TRBV5-5; size: NA; D: NA; J: TRBJ1-3; DNA: TGTGCCAGCAGTCATGACGGGGGCTCTGGAAACACCATATATTTT; CDR3: CASSHDGGSGNTIYF
V: TRBV5-1; size: few; D: TRBD1; J: TRBJ2-3; DNA: TGCGCCAGCACCCGACAGGGGGCTTCAGATACGCAGTATTTT; CDR3: CASTRQGASDTQYF
V: TRBV7-2; size: few; D: NA; J: TRBJ2-7; DNA: TGTGCCAGCAGCTTAGAGGCGGGGGAGCAGTACTTC; CDR3: CASSLEAGEQYF
V: TRBV20-1; size: NA; D: TRBD1; J: TRBJ1-4; DNA: TGCAGTGCCGGGACAGGAGGAGAAAAACTGTTTTTT; CDR3: CSAGTGGEKLFF
V: TRBV5-1; size: NA; D: NA; J: TRBJ1-1; DNA: TGCGCCAGCAGCTTCCAGGGGCAGGACACTGAAGCTTTCTTT; CDR3: CASSFQGQDTEAFF
V: TRBV29-1; size: few; D: TRBD2; J: TRBJ2-3; DNA: TGCAGCGGACTAGCGGGAGGTTTAGATACGCAGTATTTT; CDR3: CSGLAGGLDTQYF
V: TRBV6-9; size: once; D: NA; J: TRBJ2-7; DNA: TGTGCTAATTACGGGACCGAGAGCTCCTACAATGCGCAGTACTTC; CDR3: CANYGTESSYNAQYF
V: TRBV5-1; size: many; D: NA; J: TRBJ1-6; DNA: TGCGCCAGCAGCCCGGGCCCAACGCGGGATTCACCCCTCCACTTT; CDR3: CASSPGPTRDSPLHF
V: TRBV10-3; size: NA; D: TRBD2; J: TRBJ2-2; DNA: TGTGCCATCAGTCCGCGCGGGAGGGCGGGCACCGGGGAGCTGTTTTTT; CDR3: CAISPRGRAGTGELFF
V: TRBV18; size: NA; D: NA; J: TRBJ2-7; DNA: TGTGCCAGCTCATATATGAGGAATGAGCAGTACTTC; CDR3: CASSYMRNEQYF
V: TRBV27; size: NA; D: NA; J: TRBJ1-2; DNA: TGTGCCAGCAGTTTAGCAGGGTGGGATGGCTACACCTTC; CDR3: CASSLAGWDGYTF
V: TRBV4-2; size: few; D: TRBD2; J: TRBJ2-3; DNA: TGTGCCAGCAGCCTCGAGACTAGCGGGAGTCTAGATACGCAGTATTTT; CDR3: CASSLETSGSLDTQYF
V: TRBV5-1; size: NA; D: NA; J: TRBJ2-1; DNA: TGCGCCAGCGGTTCAAGTAGCCGGGGTGGGAATGAGCAGTTCTTC; CDR3: CASGSSSRGGNEQFF
V: TRBV10-3; size: NA; D: NA; J: TRBJ2-7; DNA: TGTGCACTCTCAACGGGGCCTAGCTACGAGCAGTACTTC; CDR3: CALSTGPSYEQYF
V: TRBV7-2; size: once; D: TRBD2; J: TRBJ2-1; DNA: TGTGCCAGCAGCTTTGGGACTAGCGGGTACTACGAGCAGTTCTTC; CDR3: CASSFGTSGYYEQFF
V: TRBV20-1; size: NA; D: NA; J: TRBJ2-7; DNA: TGCAGTGCTTCGGCCGACAGGACCTACGAGCAGTACTTC; CDR3: CSASADRTYEQYF
V: TRBV29-1; size: NA; D: NA; J: TRBJ1-2; DNA: TGCAGCGTTGTACCAGAGGGAGGGGCCGTTTATGGCTACACCTTC; CDR3: CSVVPEGGAVYGYTF
V: TRBV6-6; size: few; D: NA; J: TRBJ2-3; DNA: TGTGCCAGCGTAGGTGGCGGCACAGATACGCAGTATTTT; CDR3: CASVGGGTDTQYF
V: TRBV25-1; size: NA; D: NA; J: TRBJ1-5; DNA: TGTGCCAGCAGTGCCCCCCCAGGGCAGCCCCAGCATTTT; CDR3: CASSAPPGQPQHF
V: TRBV27; size: NA; D: TRBD1; J: TRBJ1-6; DNA: TGTGCCAGCAGTTGGACAGGGCCGCGGCCCCTCCACTTT; CDR3: CASSWTGPRPLHF
V: TRBV7-2; size: once; D: NA; J: TRBJ1-1; DNA: TGTGCCAGCAGCTTAGCTAGGACAGTGAACACTGAAGCTTTCTTT; CDR3: CASSLARTVNTEAFF
V: TRBV12-3/TRBV12-4; size: few; D: TRBD1; J: TRBJ2-4; DNA: TGTGCCAGCACTTCGACAGGGACCAAAAACATTCAGTACTTC; CDR3: CASTSTGTKNIQYF
V: TRBV18; size: NA; D: TRBD1; J: TRBJ1-2; DNA: TGTGCCAGCTCACCGGGACAGGGAGTCGGGGGCTACACCTTC; CDR3: CASSPGQGVGGYTF
V: TRBV7-3; size: NA; D: NA; J: TRBJ2-7; DNA: TGTGCCAGCAGCGCGGGTTTAGCGAATGAGCAGTACTTC; CDR3: CASSAGLANEQYF
V: TRBV4-3; size: few; D: NA; J: TRBJ2-3; DNA: TGCGCCAGCAGCCAAACTAGCAGCGAGGCAGATACGCAGTATTTT; CDR3: CASSQTSSEADTQYF
V: TRBV9; size: NA; D: TRBD2; J: TRBJ2-7; DNA: TGTGCCAGCAGCGATTCGACTAGCGGGAGTATTGAGCAGTACTTC; CDR3: CASSDSTSGSIEQYF
V: TRBV20-1; size: NA; D: NA; J: TRBJ2-5; DNA: TGCAGTGGGATCGGACAGAACCAAGAGACCCAGTACTTC; CDR3: CSGIGQNQETQYF
V: TRBV2; size: NA; D: TRBD1; J: TRBJ2-1; DNA: TGTGCCAGCACGGGGACAGGAAAACCCAATGAGCAGTTCTTC; CDR3: CASTGTGKPNEQFF
V: TRBV28; size: few; D: NA; J: TRBJ2-7; DNA: TGTGCCAGCAGTTCTCAGGGTTTCCAATCGTACGAGCAGTACTTC; CDR3: CASSSQGFQSYEQYF
V: TRBV27; size: NA; D: TRBD2; J: TRBJ2-3; DNA: TGTGCCAGCAGTTTATCGACAGCGGGAGTGGGCACAGATACGCAGTATTTT; CDR3: CASSLSTAGVGTDTQYF
V: TRBV7-2; size: NA; D: NA; J: TRBJ1-6; DNA: TGTGCCAGCAGCTTAGGGGCTGGAGTTAATTCACCCCTCCACTTT; CDR3: CASSLGAGVNSPLHF
V: TRBV11-2; size: NA; D: NA; J: TRBJ2-5; DNA: TGTGCCAGCAGCCCTAGCCCCGGGGGAGCAAGGGAGACCCAGTACTTC; CDR3: CASSPSPGGARETQYF
V: TRBV20-1; size: NA; D: TRBD1; J: TRBJ1-2; DNA: TGCAGTGCTAGTGATCCCGACAGGGTGTATGGCTACACCTTC; CDR3: CSASDPDRVYGYTF
V: TRBV5-4; size: NA; D: NA; J: TRBJ2-7; DNA: TGTGCCAGCAGCCCGGGTCAGCAGCCCTACGAGCAGTACTTC; CDR3: CASSPGQQPYEQYF
V: TRBV28; size: NA; D: TRBD2; J: TRBJ2-1; DNA: TGTGCCAGCAGTGAGGGGACTAGCGGGAGGGTGAGCACCTACAATGAGCAGTTCTTC; CDR3: CASSEGTSGRVSTYNEQFF
V: TRBV12-3/TRBV12-4; size: NA; D: NA; J: TRBJ2-3; DNA: TGTGCCAGCAGATCCCCCACAGAGACGCAGTATTTT; CDR3: CASRSPTETQYF
V: TRBV30; size: few; D: TRBD1; J: TRBJ2-7; DNA: TGTGCCTGGAGTGTATGGGCCAGGGGGCGGGCCGAGCAGTACTTC; CDR3: CAWSVWARGRAEQYF
V: TRBV18; size: NA; D: NA; J: TRBJ2-1; DNA: TGTGCCAGCTCATCCACGGAGTCGCAGTTCTTC; CDR3: CASSSTESQFF
V: TRBV27; size: few; D: NA; J: TRBJ2-3; DNA: TGTGCCAGCAGTATTCTGGGCGGCACAGATACGCAGTATTTT; CDR3: CASSILGGTDTQYF
V: TRBV28; size: few; D: NA; J: TRBJ2-7; DNA: TGTGCCAGCAGTCTCCCTGGTCCGGGCTCCTACGAGCAGTACTTC; CDR3: CASSLPGPGSYEQYF
V: TRBV27; size: few; D: NA; J: TRBJ2-1; DNA: TGTGCCAGCAGCCCCCAGGGAGCGAACCATTACAATGAGCAGTTCTTC; CDR3: CASSPQGANHYNEQFF
V: TRBV18; size: NA; D: TRBD1; J: TRBJ2-7; DNA: TGTGCCAGCTCGCCGGGACAGGACACCTACGAGCAGTACTTC; CDR3: CASSPGQDTYEQYF
V: TRBV3-1; size: NA; D: TRBD2; J: TRBJ2-3; DNA: TGTGCCAGCAGCCAAGATTCATCGGGAGGTACAGATACGCAGTATTTT; CDR3: CASSQDSSGGTDTQYF
V: TRBV27; size: NA; D: NA; J: TRBJ2-1; DNA: TGTGCCAGCACCCGACGACCCTACAATGAGCAGTTCTTC; CDR3: CASTRRPYNEQFF
V: TRBV6-4; size: NA; D: TRBD1; J: TRBJ2-7; DNA: TGTGCCAGCAGTGACTCCGGACAGGGGATCTACAATGAGCAGTACTTC; CDR3: CASSDSGQGIYNEQYF